This T cell receptor (beta chain) was observed in a study of neurological immune-mediated disorders. Healthy control samples came from blood bank volunteers in Maryland, USA. Findings and caveats of the study: The greatest degree of TCR clonal expansion was observed in HTLV-1-associated myelopathy, with the lowest in multiple sclerosis, below that of healthy controls.

The cDNA was synthesized by means of template-switch 5'RACE, which was carried out with 10-nucleotide random UMIs. TCRdb independently ran MiXCR on the 5' RACE reads; one entry per CDR3 protein. This table has 26,000 or so distinct CDR3 sequences, around 21% appearing once. This clonotype came up many times. The antigen remains undetermined. The CDR3 runs to 13 residues. Looked up from germline, CDR1 is DFQATT and CDR2 is SNEGSKA (reference sequence). With 6 bases clipped from V and 2 bases from J, the junction kept 4 bases outside the gene matches. This TCR came from a woman aged 60-75 years in good health. The genes are TRBV20-1 and TRBJ2-3; TRBD2 aligns across 8 bases. Sample: PBMCs. CDR3 DNA: TGCAGTGCCGAGCGGGGGAACACAGATACGCAGTATTTT. Its protein is CSAERGNTDTQYF.